The rows below give T cell receptor beta chains drawn from one sample of a study of T cell repertoires in cytomegalovirus infection. The antigens for these receptors are not known. MiXCR was run by TCRdb on the reads, yielding one entry per CDR3 protein. The table lists about 920,000 distinct CDR3 sequences, less than 40% of them singletons. This specimen was cultured CD8+ T cells from PBMCs, taken from culture after CMV antigen stimulation. Receptors were obtained from a human donor in good health (CMV status not recorded). Some clones in this sample may be carry-over from other donors' samples. The CDR3 runs from the conserved cysteine through the conserved F or W. Fields, in order: D gene, J gene, clone size, V gene, CDR3 protein, CDR3 DNA. The D gene is left open where the match is weak. Part of the rows lack a size; the others show once, few, many or a class for expanded clones.

TRBD1 | TRBJ2-1 | few | TRBV11-2 | CASSLGGQGPYNEQFF | TGTGCCAGCAGCTTAGGGGGACAGGGGCCATACAATGAGCAGTTCTTC
. | TRBJ1-1 | few | TRBV7-8 | CASSEFRNTEAFF | TGTGCCAGCAGCGAGTTTCGGAACACTGAAGCTTTCTTT
. | TRBJ2-3 | . | TRBV4-3 | CASSLWGGDTLTDTQYF | TGCGCCAGCAGCTTATGGGGGGGGGACACCTTGACAGATACGCAGTATTTT
. | TRBJ2-7 | . | TRBV4-3 | CASSHGNEQYF | TGCGCCAGCAGCCACGGGAACGAGCAGTACTTC
. | TRBJ2-1 | . | TRBV29-1 | CSVLTGPGLNNEQFF | TGCAGCGTTCTAACCGGGCCCGGATTAAACAATGAGCAGTTCTTC
TRBD1 | TRBJ2-1 | few | TRBV27 | CASKDRGHPWNEQFF | TGTGCCAGCAAAGACAGGGGCCACCCCTGGAATGAGCAGTTCTTC
. | TRBJ1-1 | . | TRBV19 | CASTPARGGTEAFF | TGTGCCAGTACCCCGGCCCGGGGAGGGACTGAAGCTTTCTTT
. | TRBJ1-1 | few | TRBV4-3 | CASSQDITGTLNTEAFF | TGCGCCAGCAGCCAAGACATCACCGGGACATTGAACACTGAAGCTTTCTTT
. | TRBJ1-2 | . | TRBV11-2 | CASSLDWDVYGYTF | TGTGCCAGCAGCTTAGATTGGGACGTCTATGGCTACACCTTC
. | TRBJ2-5 | . | TRBV27 | CASLQGWGGRQRKRGETQYF | TGTGCCAGCCTCCAGGGGTGGGGGGGGCGACAGAGAAAAAGAGGGGAGACCCAGTACTTC
. | TRBJ2-1 | many | TRBV12-3/TRBV12-4 | CASTLGGTLNEQFF | TGTGCCAGCACCCTAGGGGGGACTCTCAATGAGCAGTTCTTC
TRBD1 | TRBJ2-7 | . | TRBV15 | CATSRTGVHEQYF | TGTGCCACCAGCAGGACAGGGGTCCACGAGCAGTACTTC
TRBD1 | TRBJ1-1 | . | TRBV11-1 | CASSLQGRGTYTEAFF | TGTGCCAGCAGCCTACAGGGGAGAGGGACTTACACTGAAGCTTTCTTT
. | TRBJ1-5 | . | TRBV27 | CASGAGEKPQHF | TGTGCCAGCGGGGCAGGGGAGAAGCCCCAGCATTTT
. | TRBJ2-5 | few | TRBV7-9 | CASSFGQAQETQYF | TGTGCCAGCAGCTTCGGGCAGGCACAAGAGACCCAGTACTTC
. | TRBJ1-5 | few | TRBV27 | CASSLSAGSSNQPQHF | TGTGCCAGCAGTTTATCCGCAGGGTCTAGCAATCAGCCCCAGCATTTT
TRBD1 | TRBJ2-2 | few | TRBV7-9 | CASSPLTGTTGELFF | TGTGCCAGCAGTCCCTTGACAGGGACCACCGGGGAGCTGTTTTTT
TRBD2 | TRBJ2-2 | few | TRBV7-6 | CASSLMSSGGSTGELFF | TGTGCCAGCAGCTTAATGTCTAGCGGGGGGTCCACCGGGGAGCTGTTTTTT
. | TRBJ1-1 | . | TRBV6-2/TRBV6-3 | CASSYEQGSEKAFF | TGTGCCAGCAGTTACGAGCAAGGGTCCGAAAAAGCTTTCTTT
TRBD1 | TRBJ2-2 | few | TRBV12-3/TRBV12-4 | CASSWGQADGELFF | TGTGCCAGCAGCTGGGGACAGGCGGACGGGGAGCTGTTTTTT
. | TRBJ2-3 | . | TRBV6-2/TRBV6-3 | CASSRGTSPNTQYF | TGTGCCAGCAGCCGGGGAACTAGTCCCAATACGCAGTATTTT
TRBD1 | TRBJ1-2 | once | TRBV29-1 | CSGATGDGYTF | TGCAGCGGAGCGACAGGGGATGGCTACACCTTC
TRBD1 | TRBJ1-1 | . | TRBV24-1 | CATSDPGQGSEAFF | TGTGCCACCAGTGACCCCGGACAGGGCAGTGAAGCTTTCTTT
TRBD1 | TRBJ1-5 | . | TRBV6-1 | CASSEFRGEQPQHF | TGTGCCAGCAGTGAATTCAGGGGGGAACAGCCCCAGCATTTT
TRBD1 | TRBJ2-5 | few | TRBV7-2 | CASSSQGAKLETQYF | TGTGCCAGCAGCAGTCAGGGGGCCAAATTGGAGACCCAGTACTTC
. | TRBJ1-1 | . | TRBV7-9 | CASRMTGLNTEAFF | TGTGCCAGCAGAATGACAGGCTTGAACACTGAAGCTTTCTTT
. | TRBJ1-2 | . | TRBV25-1 | CASSARGDTYGYTF | TGTGCCAGCAGTGCCAGGGGAGATACCTATGGCTACACCTTC
TRBD1 | TRBJ1-1 | . | TRBV20-1 | CSAPFEPTLSDRVIEAFF | TGCAGTGCCCCTTTCGAGCCGACCCTTTCGGACAGGGTAATTGAAGCTTTCTTT
. | TRBJ2-7 | few | TRBV29-1 | CSVEDREGYEQYF | TGCAGCGTTGAAGATCGTGAGGGGTACGAGCAGTACTTC
. | TRBJ2-3 | . | TRBV5-1 | CASSLSYPGTSSTDTQYF | TGCGCCAGCAGCTTGAGTTACCCAGGTACCTCTAGCACAGATACGCAGTATTTT
TRBD2 | TRBJ2-7 | few | TRBV28 | CASSVGLAGGTSSYEQYF | TGTGCCAGCAGTGTTGGACTAGCGGGGGGAACGAGCTCCTACGAGCAGTACTTC
TRBD1 | TRBJ2-1 | . | TRBV12-3/TRBV12-4 | CASSFSSDRDEQFF | TGTGCCAGCAGTTTTTCGTCGGACAGGGATGAGCAGTTCTTC
. | TRBJ1-3 | . | TRBV7-8 | CASSPHTSSGNTIYF | TGTGCCAGCAGCCCCCACACGAGCTCTGGAAACACCATATATTTT
. | TRBJ2-1 | few | TRBV7-6 | CASSLAAGVLSSYNEQFF | TGTGCCAGCAGCTTAGCCGCTGGGGTCCTTAGCTCCTACAATGAGCAGTTCTTC
. | TRBJ2-3 | few | TRBV2 | CASSDPQASTDTQYF | TGTGCCAGCAGTGACCCCCAGGCAAGCACAGATACGCAGTATTTT
TRBD1 | TRBJ1-1 | few | TRBV28 | CASGQGGNEAFF | TGTGCCAGCGGACAGGGAGGGAATGAAGCTTTCTTT
. | TRBJ1-2 | few | TRBV6-6 | CASKRGIYGYTF | TGTGCCAGCAAGCGAGGAATCTATGGCTACACCTTC
. | TRBJ1-5 | few | TRBV15 | CATSRDRGQPQHF | TGTGCCACCAGCAGAGATCGGGGTCAGCCCCAGCATTTT
. | TRBJ1-6 | . | TRBV2 | CASIRQTVNSPLHF | TGTGCCAGCATCCGACAGACTGTGAATTCACCCCTCCACTTT
TRBD1 | TRBJ1-1 | . | TRBV10-2 | CASSFGTGLLTEAFF | TGCGCCAGCAGTTTCGGGACAGGCCTTTTGACTGAAGCTTTCTTT
TRBD1 | TRBJ2-7 | once | TRBV2 | CARMGGQGANYEQYF | TGTGCCAGGATGGGGGGACAGGGGGCTAACTACGAGCAGTACTTC
. | TRBJ2-6 | many | TRBV6-1 | CASTTRDTYRANVLTF | TGTGCCAGCACCACCCGGGACACTTACCGGGCCAACGTCCTGACTTTC